This note documents a single T cell receptor beta chain sequence. This sample was included in a study of blood T cell repertoires in COVID-19. Sequenced by immunoSEQ multiplex PCR; TCRdb stores in-frame clones only, minus some. Of more than 80,000 clones listed, 55% to 80% are singletons. Sequencing used peripheral blood. This receptor was obtained from a woman in her sixties in a cohort sampled during active or convalescent COVID-19.

The CDR3 region has the DNA TGTGCCAGCAGCTTAGGACAGAGTAGCAATCAGCCCCAGCATTTT. This sequence encodes CASSLGQSSNQPQHF. The chain uses TRBV7-2 and TRBJ1-5; tentatively, D is TRBD1 (5 bases). Germline V lookup: CDR1 SGHTA, CDR2 FQGNSA. V was trimmed by 1 base and J by 0 bases, leaving 7 bases between them. The CDR3 length is 15 residues.